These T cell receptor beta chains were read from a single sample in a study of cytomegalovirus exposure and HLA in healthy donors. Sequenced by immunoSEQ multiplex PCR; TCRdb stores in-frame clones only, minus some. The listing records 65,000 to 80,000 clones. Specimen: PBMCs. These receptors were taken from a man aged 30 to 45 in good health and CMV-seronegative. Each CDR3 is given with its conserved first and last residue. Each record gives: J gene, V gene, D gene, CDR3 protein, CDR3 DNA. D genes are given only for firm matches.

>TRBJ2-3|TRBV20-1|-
CSARDPPKQYF
TGCAGTGCTAGAGATCCCCCCAAGCAGTATTTT
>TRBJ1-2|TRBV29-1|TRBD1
CSVKQGGNYGYTF
TGCAGCGTAAAACAGGGGGGGAACTATGGCTACACCTTC
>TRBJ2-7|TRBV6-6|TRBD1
CASSYSTGSSYEQYF
TGTGCCAGCAGTTACTCGACAGGGAGCTCCTACGAGCAGTACTTC
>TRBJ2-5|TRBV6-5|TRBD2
CASRLAGVETQYF
TGTGCCAGCAGGCTAGCGGGAGTGGAGACCCAGTACTTC
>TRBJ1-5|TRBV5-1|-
CASSLGATGNQPQHF
TGCGCCAGCAGCTTAGGGGCGACGGGCAATCAGCCCCAGCATTTT
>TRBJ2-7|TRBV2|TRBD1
CASSVRTGVTYEQYF
TGTGCCAGCAGTGTACGGACAGGGGTTACGTACGAGCAGTACTTC
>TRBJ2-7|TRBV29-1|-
CSVRGTYEQYF
TGCAGCGTCCGGGGGACCTACGAGCAGTACTTC
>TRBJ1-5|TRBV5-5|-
CASSLRTGNQPQHF
TGTGCCAGCAGCTTGCGGACAGGCAATCAGCCCCAGCATTTT
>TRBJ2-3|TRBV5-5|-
CASSDRDRIRTDTQYF
TGTGCCAGCAGCGATCGTGACAGGATCCGCACAGATACGCAGTATTTT
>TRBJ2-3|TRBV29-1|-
CSATGGGGGPSDTQYF
TGCAGCGCCACCGGTGGAGGGGGAGGGCCCTCAGATACGCAGTATTTT
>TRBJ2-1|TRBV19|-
CASSIKQGSFEQFF
TGTGCCAGTAGTATCAAACAGGGTTCATTCGAGCAGTTCTTC
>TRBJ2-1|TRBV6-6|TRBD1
CASSGTGSGEQFF
TGTGCCAGCAGTGGGACAGGGTCCGGAGAGCAGTTCTTC
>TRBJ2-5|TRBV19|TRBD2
CASSLTTSGSVETQYF
TGTGCCAGTAGCCTCACGACTAGCGGGAGTGTCGAGACCCAGTACTTC
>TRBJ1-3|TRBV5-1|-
CASRPQGSGNTIYF
TGCGCCAGCAGACCTCAGGGATCTGGAAACACCATATATTTT
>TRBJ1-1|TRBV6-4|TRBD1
CASGTGKIAAFF
TGTGCCAGCGGGACAGGGAAGATTGCAGCTTTCTTT
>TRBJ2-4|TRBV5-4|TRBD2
CASSLSLAGGNIQYF
TGTGCCAGCAGCTTATCCTTAGCGGGAGGAAACATTCAGTACTTC
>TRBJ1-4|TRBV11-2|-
CASSYRPRMDEKLFF
TGTGCCAGCAGCTACAGGCCACGGATGGATGAAAAACTGTTTTTT
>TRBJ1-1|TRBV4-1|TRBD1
CASSQDPAGTGGTEAFF
TGCGCCAGCAGCCAAGATCCAGCTGGGACAGGGGGGACTGAAGCTTTCTTT
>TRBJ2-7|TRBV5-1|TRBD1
CASSPGTGGYEQYF
TGCGCCAGCAGCCCCGGGACAGGGGGCTACGAGCAGTACTTC
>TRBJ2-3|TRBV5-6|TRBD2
CASSLIYRRGGVDTQYF
TGTGCCAGCAGCTTGATCTATCGGCGGGGGGGAGTAGATACGCAGTATTTT
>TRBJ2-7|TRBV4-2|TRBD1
CASSQDETGGPDEQYF
TGTGCCAGCAGCCAAGATGAGACAGGGGGCCCCGACGAGCAGTACTTC
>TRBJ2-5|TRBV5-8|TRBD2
CASSFGGSSGEETQYF
TGTGCCAGCAGCTTCGGGGGGTCTAGCGGGGAAGAGACCCAGTACTTC
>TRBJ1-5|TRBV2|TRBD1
CASSEGGRGGNQPQHF
TGTGCCAGCAGTGAAGGGGGCAGGGGGGGCAATCAGCCCCAGCATTTT
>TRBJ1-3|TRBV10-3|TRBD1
CAISSWDRASPGNTIYF
TGTGCCATCAGCTCCTGGGACAGGGCGAGTCCTGGAAACACCATATATTTT
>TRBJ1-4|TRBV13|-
CASSLGRQEKLFF
TGTGCCAGCAGCTTAGGTCGTCAGGAAAAACTGTTTTTT
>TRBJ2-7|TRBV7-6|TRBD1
CASSLAGTGDYEQYF
TGTGCCAGCAGCTTAGCTGGGACAGGGGACTACGAGCAGTACTTC
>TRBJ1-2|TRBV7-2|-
CASSFQGYGYTF
TGTGCCAGCAGCTTCCAGGGTTACGGCTACACCTTC
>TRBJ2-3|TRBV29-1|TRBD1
CSVPRVGGRITDTQYF
TGCAGCGTGCCTCGAGTAGGGGGCCGAATCACAGATACGCAGTATTTT
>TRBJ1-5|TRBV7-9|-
CASSREGQPQHF
TGTGCCAGCAGCCGTGAGGGTCAGCCCCAGCATTTT
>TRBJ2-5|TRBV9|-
CASSVQFQETQYF
TGTGCCAGCAGCGTACAATTCCAAGAGACCCAGTACTTC
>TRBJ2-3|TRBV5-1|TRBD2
CASSLVGGPSGTDTQYF
TGCGCCAGCAGCTTGGTTGGTGGGCCTAGCGGAACAGATACGCAGTATTTT
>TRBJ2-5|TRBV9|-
CASSVASGTHQETQYF
TGTGCCAGCAGCGTAGCCTCAGGGACACATCAAGAGACCCAGTACTTC
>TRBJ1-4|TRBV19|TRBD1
CAPLTGGCEKLFF
TGTGCCCCCCTGACAGGGGGCTGCGAAAAACTGTTTTTT
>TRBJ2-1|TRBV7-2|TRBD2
CASSPASGEYNEQFF
TGTGCCAGCAGCCCCGCTAGCGGGGAATACAATGAGCAGTTCTTC
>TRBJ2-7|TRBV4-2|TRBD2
CASSQDWTSGDYEQYF
TGTGCCAGCAGCCAAGATTGGACTAGCGGGGATTACGAGCAGTACTTC
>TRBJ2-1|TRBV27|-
CASSLLRGEQFF
TGTGCCAGCAGTCTCCTCCGAGGTGAGCAGTTCTTC
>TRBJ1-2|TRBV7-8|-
CASSPGLYGYTF
TGTGCCAGCAGCCCGGGACTCTATGGCTACACCTTC
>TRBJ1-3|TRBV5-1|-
CASSLAEEDTIYF
TGCGCCAGCAGCTTGGCCGAGGAGGACACCATATATTTT
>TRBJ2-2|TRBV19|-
CASTPTVNTGELFF
TGTGCCAGTACCCCGACAGTCAACACCGGGGAGCTGTTTTTT
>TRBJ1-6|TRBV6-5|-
CASSYRGGNSPLHF
TGTGCCAGCAGTTACCGGGGTGGTAATTCACCCCTCCACTTT
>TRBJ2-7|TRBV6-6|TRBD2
CASSYLGGGRSYEQYF
TGTGCCAGCAGTTACTTGGGCGGGGGGCGCTCCTACGAGCAGTACTTC
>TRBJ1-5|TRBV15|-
CATSRDPQGNQPQHF
TGTGCCACCAGCAGAGATCCTCAGGGCAATCAGCCCCAGCATTTT
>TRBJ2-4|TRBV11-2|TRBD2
CASRAPGLASAKNIQYF
TGTGCCAGCAGGGCTCCGGGACTAGCATCAGCCAAAAACATTCAGTACTTC
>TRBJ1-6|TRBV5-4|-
CASSLGRPEANSPLHF
TGTGCCAGCAGCTTGGGACGCCCCGAGGCAAATTCACCCCTCCACTTT
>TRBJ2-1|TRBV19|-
CASSIGREPYNEQFF
TGTGCCAGTAGTATAGGCAGGGAACCCTACAATGAGCAGTTCTTC
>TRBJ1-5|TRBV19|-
CATEPGFHSNQPQHF
TGTGCCACCGAACCGGGGTTTCATAGCAATCAGCCCCAGCATTTT